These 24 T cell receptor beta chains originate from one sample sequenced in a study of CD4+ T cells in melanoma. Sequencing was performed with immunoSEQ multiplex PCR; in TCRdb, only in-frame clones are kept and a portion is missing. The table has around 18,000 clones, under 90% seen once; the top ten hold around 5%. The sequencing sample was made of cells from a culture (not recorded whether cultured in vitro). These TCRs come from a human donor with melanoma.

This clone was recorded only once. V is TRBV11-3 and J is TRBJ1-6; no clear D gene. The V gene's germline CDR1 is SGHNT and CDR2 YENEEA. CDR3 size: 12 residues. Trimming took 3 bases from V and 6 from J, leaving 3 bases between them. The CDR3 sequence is CASSLGNSPLHF. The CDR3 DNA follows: TGTGCCAGCAGCTTGGGTAATTCACCCCTCCACTTT.

In DNA, the CDR3 is TGTGCCAGCAGTCGGGGGACAGCGGGAGGCAATCAGCCCCAGCATTTT. It translates to CASSRGTAGGNQPQHF. The J gene is TRBJ1-5, the V gene TRBV28; 7 bases map to TRBD1. Unmatched junction bases numbered 9, after V lost 5 bases and J lost 2 bases. The CDR3 is made up of 16 amino acids. CDR1 and CDR2 from the germline V gene are MDHEN and SYDVKM.

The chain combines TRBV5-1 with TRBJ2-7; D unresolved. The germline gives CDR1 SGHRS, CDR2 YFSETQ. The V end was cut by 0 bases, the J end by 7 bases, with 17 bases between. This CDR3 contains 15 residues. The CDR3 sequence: CASSLDTGGMKEQYF. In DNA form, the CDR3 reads TGCGCCAGCAGCTTGGATACCGGCGGCATGAAGGAGCAGTACTTC.

The CDR3 nucleotides read TGTGCCAGCAGGGTCTCGGGGTCTGGGGCCAACGTCCTGACTTTC. Its protein product is CASRVSGSGANVLTF. The rearrangement links TRBV11-2 to TRBJ2-6, with a tentative D call TRBD2 (5 bases). Trimming removed 6 bases at V and 1 base at J, with 10 bases between. Germline V gene sequence: CDR1 SGHAT, CDR2 FQNNGV. The CDR3 is made up of 15 amino acids.

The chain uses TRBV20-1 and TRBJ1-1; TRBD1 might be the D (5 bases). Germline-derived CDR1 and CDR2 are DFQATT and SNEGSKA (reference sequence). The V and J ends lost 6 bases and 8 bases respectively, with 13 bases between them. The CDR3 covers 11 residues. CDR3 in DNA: TGCAGTGCCCGATACAGGAGAGAAGCTTTCTTT. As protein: CSARYRREAFF.

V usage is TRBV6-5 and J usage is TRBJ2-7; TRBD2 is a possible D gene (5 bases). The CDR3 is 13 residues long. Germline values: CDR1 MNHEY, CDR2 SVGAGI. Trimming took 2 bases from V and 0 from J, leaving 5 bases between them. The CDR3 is CASSYGGSYEQYF. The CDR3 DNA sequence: TGTGCCAGCAGTTACGGAGGCTCCTACGAGCAGTACTTC.

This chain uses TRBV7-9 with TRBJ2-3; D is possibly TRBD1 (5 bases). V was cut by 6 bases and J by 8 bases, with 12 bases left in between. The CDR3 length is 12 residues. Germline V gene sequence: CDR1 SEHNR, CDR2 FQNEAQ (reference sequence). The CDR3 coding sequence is TGTGCCAGCAGTGCAGGGTCAGCTACGCAGTATTTT. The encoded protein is CASSAGSATQYF.

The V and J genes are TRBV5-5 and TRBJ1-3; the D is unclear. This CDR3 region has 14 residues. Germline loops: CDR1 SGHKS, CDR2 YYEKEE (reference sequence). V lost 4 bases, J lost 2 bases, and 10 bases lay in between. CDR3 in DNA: TGTGCCAGCAGCCCCCACCTGCCTGGAAACACCATATATTTT. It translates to CASSPHLPGNTIYF.

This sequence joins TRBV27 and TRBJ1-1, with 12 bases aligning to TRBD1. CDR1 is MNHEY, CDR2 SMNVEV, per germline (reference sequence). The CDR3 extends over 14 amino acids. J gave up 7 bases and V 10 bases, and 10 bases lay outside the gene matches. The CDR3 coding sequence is TGTGCCACCGCGGGACAGGGGGCGGGTGGTGAAGCTTTCTTT. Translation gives CATAGQGAGGEAFF.

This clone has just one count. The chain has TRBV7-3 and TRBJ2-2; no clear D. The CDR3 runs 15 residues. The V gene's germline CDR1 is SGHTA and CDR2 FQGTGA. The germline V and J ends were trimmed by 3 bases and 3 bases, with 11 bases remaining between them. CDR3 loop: CASSLARAHTGELFF. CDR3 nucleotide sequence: TGTGCCAGCAGCTTGGCTCGGGCACACACCGGGGAGCTGTTTTTT.

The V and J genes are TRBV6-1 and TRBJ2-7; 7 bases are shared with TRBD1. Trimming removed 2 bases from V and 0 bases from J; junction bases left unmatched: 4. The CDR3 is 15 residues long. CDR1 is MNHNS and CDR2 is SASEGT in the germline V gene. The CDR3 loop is CASSEQGTASYEQYF. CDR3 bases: TGTGCCAGCAGTGAACAGGGGACAGCCTCCTACGAGCAGTACTTC.

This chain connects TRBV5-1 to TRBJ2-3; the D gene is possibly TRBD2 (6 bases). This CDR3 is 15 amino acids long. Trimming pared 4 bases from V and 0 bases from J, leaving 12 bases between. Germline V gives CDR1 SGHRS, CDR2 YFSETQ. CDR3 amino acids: CASSTVGGSTDTQYF. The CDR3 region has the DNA TGCGCCAGCAGCACCGTGGGGGGTAGCACAGATACGCAGTATTTT.

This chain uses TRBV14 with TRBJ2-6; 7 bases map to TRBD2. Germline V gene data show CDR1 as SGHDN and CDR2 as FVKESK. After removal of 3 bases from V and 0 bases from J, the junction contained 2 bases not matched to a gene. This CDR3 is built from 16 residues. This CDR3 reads CASSQGGYSGANVLTF. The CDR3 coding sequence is TGTGCCAGCAGCCAGGGAGGGTACTCTGGGGCCAACGTCCTGACTTTC.

In nucleotides, the CDR3 is TGTGCTAGTGGTCCGACAGGAAACAATCAGCCCCAGCATTTT. This encodes CASGPTGNNQPQHF. The chain combines TRBV12-5 with TRBJ1-5; possibly TRBD1 for D (6 bases). The V end lost 5 bases, the J end lost 3 bases, and 11 bases lay between the germline ends. The CDR3 extends over 14 amino acids. The germline V gene encodes CDR1 LGHNT and CDR2 FRNRAP.

In DNA form, the CDR3 reads TGTGCCAGCAGCTTAGTAGGGGGGAATCCTAACTATGGCTACACCTTC. Translation: CASSLVGGNPNYGYTF. The chain employs TRBV7-2 and TRBJ1-2; D possibly corresponds to TRBD1 (6 bases). The CDR3 runs 16 residues. The V end lost 1 base, the J end lost 0 bases, and 12 bases lay between the germline ends. Germline lookup yields CDR1 SGHTA and CDR2 FQGNSA.

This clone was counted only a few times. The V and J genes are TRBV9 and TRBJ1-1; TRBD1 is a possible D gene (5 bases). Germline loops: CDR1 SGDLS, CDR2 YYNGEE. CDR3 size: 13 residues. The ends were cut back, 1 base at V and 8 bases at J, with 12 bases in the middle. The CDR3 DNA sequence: TGTGCCAGCAGCGTAACATTCCCAGGGGAAGCTTTCTTT. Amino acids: CASSVTFPGEAFF.

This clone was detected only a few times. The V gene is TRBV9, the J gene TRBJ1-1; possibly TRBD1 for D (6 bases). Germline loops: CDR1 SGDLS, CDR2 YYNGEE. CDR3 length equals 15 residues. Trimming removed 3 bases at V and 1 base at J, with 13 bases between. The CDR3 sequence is CASSETGARNTEAFF. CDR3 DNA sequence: TGTGCCAGCAGCGAGACGGGGGCGCGGAACACTGAAGCTTTCTTT.

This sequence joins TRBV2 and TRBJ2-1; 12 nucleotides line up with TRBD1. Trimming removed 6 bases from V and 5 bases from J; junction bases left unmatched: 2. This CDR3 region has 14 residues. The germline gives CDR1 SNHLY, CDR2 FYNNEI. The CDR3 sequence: CASRGQGANNEQFF. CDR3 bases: TGTGCCAGCAGGGGACAGGGGGCCAACAATGAGCAGTTCTTC.

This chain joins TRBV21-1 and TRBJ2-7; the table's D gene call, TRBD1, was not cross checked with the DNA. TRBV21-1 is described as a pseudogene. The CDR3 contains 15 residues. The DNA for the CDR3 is TGTGCCAGCAGCAACCGGGACAGGGCCCACTACGAGCAGTACTTC. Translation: CASSNRDRAHYEQYF.

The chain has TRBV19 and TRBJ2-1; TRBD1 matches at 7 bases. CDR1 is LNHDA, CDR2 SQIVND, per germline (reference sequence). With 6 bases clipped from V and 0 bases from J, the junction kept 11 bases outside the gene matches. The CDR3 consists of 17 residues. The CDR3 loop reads CASRSQGQRGSYNEQFF. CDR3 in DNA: TGTGCCAGTAGATCACAGGGACAGCGTGGCTCCTACAATGAGCAGTTCTTC.

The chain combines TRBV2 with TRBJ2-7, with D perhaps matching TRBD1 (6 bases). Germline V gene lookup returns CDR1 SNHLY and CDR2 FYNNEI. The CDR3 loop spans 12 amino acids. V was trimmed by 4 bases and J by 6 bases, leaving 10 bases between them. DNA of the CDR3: TGTGCCAGCAGTGGGACAGTCGGCGAGCAGTACTTC. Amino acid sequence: CASSGTVGEQYF.

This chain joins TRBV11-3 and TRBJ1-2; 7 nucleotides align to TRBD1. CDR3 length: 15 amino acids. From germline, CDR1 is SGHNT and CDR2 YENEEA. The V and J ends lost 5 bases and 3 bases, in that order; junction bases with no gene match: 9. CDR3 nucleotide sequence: TGTGCCAGCAGCCAAGCGGGACAGTTTCACTATGGCTACACCTTC. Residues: CASSQAGQFHYGYTF.

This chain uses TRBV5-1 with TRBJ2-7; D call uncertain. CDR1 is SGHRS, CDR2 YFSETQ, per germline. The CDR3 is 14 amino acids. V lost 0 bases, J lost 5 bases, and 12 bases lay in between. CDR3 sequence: CASSLAQTGDEQYF. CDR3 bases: TGCGCCAGCAGCTTGGCCCAAACCGGTGACGAGCAGTACTTC.

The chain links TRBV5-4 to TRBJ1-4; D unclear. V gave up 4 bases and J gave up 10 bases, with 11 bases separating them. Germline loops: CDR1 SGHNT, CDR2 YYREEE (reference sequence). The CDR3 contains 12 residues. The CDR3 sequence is CASSPDSGKLFF. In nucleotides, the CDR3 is TGTGCCAGCAGCCCGGATTCTGGAAAACTGTTTTTT.